This record looks at one T cell receptor (beta chain) sequence and its context. This sample is part of a study of CD8+CD57+ T cells in acquired aplastic anemia. The germline V gene encodes CDR1 SGHVS and CDR2 FNYEAQ. Trimming took 0 bases from V and 2 from J, leaving 13 bases between them. The CDR3 is 16 amino acids. TCR beta VDJ and CDR3 profiling used genomic DNA as template. TCRdb re-analysed the reads in MiXCR, keeping a single row per CDR3 protein. The sample comprises about 160,000 distinct CDR3 sequences, about 48% of which are singletons, and about 1.1% rests with the top ten. The chain uses TRBV7-6 and TRBJ2-5; D not resolved. The source material was sorted CD4+, CD8+, or CD8+CD57+ T cells (not recorded which) from PBMCs. This TCR was sampled from a human donor in good health. Here the CDR3 reads CASSLAWAALQETQYF. In nucleotides, the CDR3 is TGTGCCAGCAGCTTAGCGTGGGCAGCCCTTCAAGAGACCCAGTACTTC. Filled out from reference TRBV7-6 and TRBJ2-5, the complete variable domain reads GAGVSQSPRYKVTKRGQDVALRCDPISGHVSLYWYRQALGQGPEFLTYFNYEAQQDKSGLPNDRFSAERPEGSISTLTIQRTEQRDSAMYRCASSLAWAALQETQYFGPGTRLLVL.